The clone carrying this TCR beta chain was detected only a few times. Its antigen is unknown. Quantitative molecular-barcoded 5'-RACE generated the TCR beta libraries. TCRdb redid the calling of the 5' RACE reads with MiXCR, one entry per CDR3 protein. The profile shows some 220,000 distinct CDR3 sequences, 7.3% of them singletons. This specimen belongs to a study of CD8 T cells in ankylosing spondylitis. Germline V gives CDR1 MNHEY, CDR2 SVGEGT. The V end lost 11 bases, the J end lost 1 base, and 24 bases lay between the germline ends. The CDR3 spans 16 residues. Findings of the study overall: Among TCR beta sequences, a motif of eight highly homologous variants appeared characteristic of ankylosing spondylitis blood. Researchers reportedly found disease-linked clones significantly enriched in matched ankylosing spondylitis synovial fluid. Some motif variants had been reported before (in reactive arthritis synovial fluid and blood). Peripheral blood held disease-linked clones only at relatively low frequency, and these were CD8+.

The sequence derives from a male donor with ankylosing spondylitis. Specimen: blood, either unsorted or a sorted T cell fraction (not recorded which). This rearrangement joins TRBV6-2 or TRBV6-3 to TRBJ2-7; D possibly matches TRBD1 or TRBD2 (7 bases each). The CDR3 DNA is TGTGCCTCCCGACAGCGGGACCGCAGGGGGTCCTACGAGCAGTACTTC. Translated, it gives CASRQRDRRGSYEQYF.